The rows below give T cell receptor beta chains drawn from one sample of a study of vaccination effects on CD4 cells after COVID-19. Produced via immunoSEQ multiplex PCR; TCRdb's table is partial and in-frame only. The sample holds about 63,000 clones, roughly 75% seen once. Their recognized antigens are unknown. Sequenced material: CD4+ T cells from PBMCs cultured with HCoV-OC43 spike peptides, taken before COVID-19 vaccination. The source is a human donor who received a COVID-19 vaccine. Both conserved end residues are part of each CDR3. The D gene is left open where the match is weak. The size field is filled for only some rows; it gives once, few, many or a size class.

d_gene,j_gene,len,v_gene,abundance,CDR3aa,CDR3nt
NA,TRBJ1-1,15,TRBV27,few,CASSLFSPLNTEAFF,TGTGCCAGCAGTTTATTCTCCCCTTTGAACACTGAAGCTTTCTTT
NA,TRBJ1-5,14,TRBV28,NA,CASSLGGSNQPQHF,TGTGCCAGCAGTTTAGGGGGGAGCAATCAGCCCCAGCATTTT
NA,TRBJ2-3,16,TRBV18,once,CASSPPARYSTDTQYF,TGTGCCAGCTCACCCCCGGCCCGGTACAGCACAGATACGCAGTATTTT
TRBD1,TRBJ2-5,15,TRBV5-1,NA,CASTKRQGISETQYF,TGCGCCAGCACCAAGAGACAGGGGATCTCGGAGACCCAGTACTTC
NA,TRBJ1-1,16,TRBV30,NA,CAWGKWGSRSSTEAFF,TGTGCCTGGGGAAAATGGGGTAGCCGATCTTCGACTGAAGCTTTCTTT
NA,TRBJ2-1,17,TRBV7-8,NA,CASSLVRGTLSYNEQFF,TGTGCCAGCAGCTTAGTACGGGGGACCCTCTCCTACAATGAGCAGTTCTTC
TRBD1,TRBJ2-3,17,TRBV24-1,NA,CATSDLFPDRESDTQYF,TGTGCCACCAGTGATTTGTTCCCGGACAGGGAATCAGATACGCAGTATTTT
NA,TRBJ1-2,14,TRBV24-1,NA,CATSGRDKNYGYTF,TGTGCCACCAGCGGCCGGGACAAGAACTATGGCTACACCTTC
NA,TRBJ2-2,14,TRBV19,NA,CASSITANTGELFF,TGTGCCAGTAGTATTACAGCGAACACCGGGGAGCTGTTTTTT
NA,TRBJ1-2,13,TRBV5-6,NA,CASSLVIPDGYTF,TGTGCCAGCAGCTTGGTGATACCAGATGGCTACACCTTC
NA,TRBJ2-1,14,TRBV6-5,NA,CASRTDPLYNEQFF,TGTGCCAGTCGGACGGACCCTCTTTACAATGAGCAGTTCTTC
NA,TRBJ1-2,16,TRBV24-1,NA,CATSDASLQGVYGYTF,TGTGCCACCAGTGATGCCTCGCTACAGGGAGTCTATGGCTACACCTTC
TRBD1,TRBJ1-2,16,TRBV30,NA,CAWSRDRGPANYGYTF,TGTGCCTGGTCGAGAGACAGGGGCCCAGCTAACTATGGCTACACCTTC
NA,TRBJ1-1,13,TRBV18,few,CASAPGVNTEAFF,TGTGCCAGCGCACCAGGGGTCAACACTGAAGCTTTCTTT
NA,TRBJ1-5,17,TRBV4-2,NA,CASSQTGSGSYHQPQHF,TGTGCCAGCAGCCAAACGGGCTCGGGCTCCTATCATCAGCCCCAGCATTTT
TRBD2,TRBJ2-3,15,TRBV9,NA,CASSGLAGGWDTQYF,TGTGCCAGCAGCGGACTAGCGGGGGGGTGGGATACGCAGTATTTT
NA,TRBJ1-1,13,TRBV12-3/TRBV12-4,NA,CASTLRTQTEAFF,TGTGCCAGCACCCTAAGGACACAAACTGAAGCTTTCTTT
NA,TRBJ2-2,13,TRBV6-5,NA,CASRPTGTGELFF,TGTGCCAGCAGACCTACAGGGACCGGGGAGCTGTTTTTT
NA,TRBJ2-5,13,TRBV2,NA,CASIPALPETQYF,TGTGCCAGCATTCCGGCCCTCCCAGAGACCCAGTACTTC
NA,TRBJ2-3,13,TRBV7-2,NA,CASSPRHSDTQYF,TGTGCCAGCAGCCCGCGGCACAGCGATACGCAGTATTTT
TRBD2,TRBJ2-1,17,TRBV10-3,NA,CAIRGASGGRKGYEQFF,TGTGCCATCAGAGGGGCTAGCGGGGGGCGCAAAGGCTATGAGCAGTTCTTC
TRBD1,TRBJ1-5,15,TRBV27,few,CASSTTGQGHQPQHF,TGTGCCAGCAGTACCACAGGACAGGGCCATCAGCCCCAGCATTTT
TRBD2,TRBJ2-4,17,TRBV4-3,NA,CASSQDFGGSAKNIQYF,TGCGCCAGCAGCCAAGATTTCGGGGGGAGTGCCAAAAACATTCAGTACTTC
TRBD1,TRBJ2-3,15,TRBV6-5,NA,CASRDRGYGTDTQYF,TGTGCCAGCCGGGACAGGGGCTATGGCACAGATACGCAGTATTTT
TRBD2,TRBJ2-3,19,TRBV6-2/TRBV6-3,NA,CASSYSTGGASYTTNTQYF,TGTGCCAGCAGTTACTCGACGGGGGGGGCCTCGTATACCACAAATACGCAGTATTTT
NA,TRBJ1-4,15,TRBV2,NA,CASSDEAASNEKLFF,TGTGCCAGCAGTGACGAGGCAGCGAGTAATGAAAAACTGTTTTTT
NA,TRBJ2-4,13,TRBV5-1,NA,CASSLQQGNIQYF,TGCGCCAGCAGCTTGCAACAGGGAAACATTCAGTACTTC
NA,TRBJ1-2,14,TRBV4-1,NA,CASSEPGGGSGYTF,TGCGCCAGCAGCGAACCCGGAGGGGGATCTGGCTACACCTTC
NA,TRBJ1-1,14,TRBV29-1,once,CSVLPRWGRPKAFF,TGCAGCGTACTTCCGCGTTGGGGACGGCCGAAAGCTTTCTTT
TRBD1,TRBJ1-2,16,TRBV9,NA,CASSAHVTGGYEGYTF,TGTGCCAGCAGCGCACACGTTACAGGGGGCTATGAAGGCTACACCTTC
NA,TRBJ1-1,14,TRBV6-6,few,CASRDGRINGLAFF,TGTGCCAGCAGGGACGGACGGATAAATGGTCTAGCTTTCTTT
NA,TRBJ1-5,15,TRBV18,NA,CASSPAGQGRQPQHF,TGTGCCAGCTCACCGGCGGGGCAGGGCAGACAGCCCCAGCATTTT
NA,TRBJ1-2,16,TRBV7-4,NA,CASSLALLGGNYGYTF,TGTGCCAGCAGCTTAGCCCTCCTCGGAGGGAACTATGGCTACACCTTC
TRBD1,TRBJ1-5,16,TRBV27,NA,CASSSLDRGRNQPQHF,TGTGCCAGCAGTTCTCTGGACAGGGGCCGGAATCAGCCCCAGCATTTT
TRBD1,TRBJ1-2,14,TRBV28,NA,CASSIDRDSYGYTF,TGTGCCAGCAGCATAGACCGGGACAGCTATGGCTACACCTTC
TRBD1,TRBJ1-5,12,TRBV6-6,NA,CASRTPGGPQHF,TGTGCCAGCAGAACTCCAGGGGGGCCCCAGCATTTT
TRBD1,TRBJ1-6,14,TRBV5-1,few,CASSEDRVGSPLHF,TGCGCCAGCAGCGAGGACAGGGTCGGGTCACCCCTCCACTTT
TRBD1,TRBJ2-5,16,TRBV7-2,NA,CASSTDRGRYQETQYF,TGTGCCAGCAGCACCGACAGGGGCAGGTACCAAGAGACCCAGTACTTC
TRBD1,TRBJ1-4,16,TRBV3-1/TRBV3-2,once,CASSQDLRQGGGKLFF,TGTGCCAGCAGCCAAGATCTGCGACAGGGGGGTGGAAAACTGTTTTTT
NA,TRBJ1-2,14,TRBV19,NA,CASINPGDNYGYTF,TGTGCCAGTATCAATCCGGGCGATAACTATGGCTACACCTTC
TRBD1,TRBJ1-1,14,TRBV12-5,NA,CASGQKQGYAEAFF,TGTGCTAGTGGCCAAAAACAGGGGTACGCTGAAGCTTTCTTT
NA,TRBJ1-1,19,TRBV21-1,NA,CASSKALLFDRGMNTEAFF,TGTGCCAGCAGCAAAGCGCTTCTATTTGACCGAGGGATGAACACTGAAGCTTTCTTT
NA,TRBJ1-2,15,TRBV7-2,NA,CASSSQQGGWDGYTF,TGTGCCAGCAGCTCCCAACAGGGAGGATGGGATGGCTACACCTTC
NA,TRBJ1-1,13,TRBV10-3,few,CAIQATEGTEAFF,TGTGCCATCCAGGCCACAGAGGGCACTGAAGCTTTCTTT
TRBD2,TRBJ2-2,15,TRBV5-1,once,CASSWGGKNTGELFF,TGCGCCAGCAGCTGGGGGGGAAAGAACACCGGGGAGCTGTTTTTT
TRBD1,TRBJ1-1,17,TRBV10-2,NA,CASSESAAGGRDTEAFF,TGCGCCAGCAGTGAGTCGGCGGCAGGGGGCAGGGACACTGAAGCTTTCTTT